This TCR beta chain came from a study of cytomegalovirus exposure and HLA in healthy donors (dated by TCRdb to 2016 to 2017). Regarding the study in general: An earlier analysis of several hundred of the donors reported about 280 Gb of sequence data and 100 million to 120 million unique TCR beta sequences obtained from around 170 million T cells. An early release covering roughly 600 HLA-typed donors comprised about 320 gigabases of sequencing data and roughly 85 million unique TCR sequences. Of the approximately 400 genotyped donors, 81% were placed in the genetic ancestry cluster associated with self-reported Caucasian donors. The study was designed to test whether signatures of past pathogen exposure could be identified by cataloging public T cell receptors. The study profiled the T cell repertoires of under 700 subjects by immunosequencing and related them to cytomegalovirus serostatus. Besides the first cohort of 500 to 700 subjects, a separate validation cohort made up of 90 to 150 different subjects was used. High-throughput TCR immunosequencing, statistical association of individual TCRs with disease status, and machine learning were combined to predict cytomegalovirus infection status. To study patterns of TCR occurrence, a later analysis re-analyzed previously published TCR beta repertoires from several hundred donors and added high-resolution HLA genotyping. In the later analysis, no new phenotypic data were used to find candidate immune exposures; instead, reliance was placed on TCR beta sequences and their occurrence across donors. In an earlier analysis of 587 of the donors, high-throughput TCR beta sequencing was used to judge whether each TCR beta V gene segment behaved as functional or pseudogenic. Donor age, sex, ethnicity and CMV serostatus were compiled alongside the repertoire data. Genome-wide SNP genotypes for about 65% of the roughly 670 donors were used in a later genetic analysis, which treated that subset as a discovery cohort. All discovery cohort repertoires had been generated using a single sequencing platform. Class I and class II HLA loci were covered by the typing at four-digit resolution. Typing coverage varied by locus: 629-630 donors for A, B, C, DRB1 and DQB1; 522 for DQA1; approximately 570 for DPA1; under 490 for DPB1. Roughly 5 DR-DQ haplotypes were handled as single units for association and clustering, since linkage in the cohort was strong. Among some 410 genotyped donors of the cohort, an average of about 240,000 unique TCR beta nucleotide sequences were sequenced per donor, around 18% of them non-productive.

CDR1 and CDR2 were assigned from the germline V gene as SGHDT and YYEEEE. The CDR3 measures 14 amino acids from cysteine to phenylalanine. The entry retains the CDR3 DNA only, 42 bases that are in frame from base 1. For this chain, trimming is 0 bases at the V end and 5 bases at the J end, and the number of junction bases without a gene match is 2. The cohort consisted of more than 650 healthy bone marrow donors. At the time of sampling, all cohort members were nominally healthy, though unrecorded immune exposures were likely present. The donor tested CMV seropositive, placing the donor among the approximately 290 seropositive members of the cohort. A peripheral blood sample was provided by each donor, and peripheral blood mononuclear cells were used for TCR beta sequencing. The Qiagen DNeasy Blood Extraction Kit was used to extract genomic DNA from the blood cell samples. As for this clone: The specificity of this receptor is unknown. Qualities for individual bases were not recorded, and no much larger clone is one base off. The sample carries other DNA sequences with the same CDR3.

Overall study outcomes, separate from this receptor: HLA typing was unavailable for some donors at each locus, so association tests used only the typed subset. While some public TCRs were present in many individuals, most TCR sequences turned up only very rarely across donors. A later analysis found that most CMV-associated TCR beta chains appeared HLA-restricted, with HLA associations seemingly driven largely by CMV exposure. A further reported finding was that TCR beta sequences accurately predicted the HLA-A and HLA-B alleles for most subjects in the first cohort. The 87-base-pair reads could not distinguish some IMGT-functional V segments, including TRBV6-2 and TRBV6-3, so those segments were excluded. A total of around 150 TCR beta chains were listed by the study as associated with cytomegalovirus. According to the authors, the approach could potentially be generalized to other disease states and immunological phenotypes. The classifier was reported to diagnose cytomegalovirus status with high specificity and sensitivity in both the original and validation cohorts. Correlated functional status among segregating V segments might reflect linkage disequilibrium, but an unknown experimental factor could not be ruled out. A later analysis found that TCR association rates varied across HLA loci, with DRB1 alleles showing the most associated TCRs and HLA-C alleles the fewest. A later genetic analysis reported fewer N-insertions in productive TCRs among donors in an Asian-associated ancestry cluster than the roughly 640-donor mean. Roughly uniform sequencing depth across donors was assumed in presence/absence analyses, although this assumption may not hold. At a false discovery rate of 0.05, a later analysis linked 15,000 to 20,000 TCR beta sequences to specific HLA alleles. A group of highly shared sequence variants was considered likely to be a technical artifact of the sequencing pipeline. An earlier analysis of some 590 of the donors showed that most TCR beta V segments appeared in productive rearrangements either about 87% or about 30% of the time, which broadly matched IMGT annotations. CMV serostatus was the only immune exposure information available for the cohort. According to a later analysis, parvovirus B19, influenza, CMV and Epstein-Barr virus appeared linked to several top co-occurrence clusters. Assigning TCR associations to individual alleles was difficult when HLA alleles, especially DR and DQ, strongly co-occurred. In this cohort, only TCR beta chains were sequenced, and detectable features were limited by the absence of alpha or paired-chain data. An association between a missense DCLRE1C variant and V-gene and J-gene trimming of TCR beta chains was found in a later genetic analysis and replicated in an independent cohort. Because counts were too low, about 15 rarely observed V segments, including chromosome 9 orphons, were left out of the earlier analysis of a few hundred of the donors. A few of the identified cytomegalovirus-associated TCR beta chains were confirmed in vitro to be specific for cytomegalovirus antigens. Compared with equally common non-associated chains, HLA-associated TCR beta chains in a later analysis were more clonally expanded and had lower generation probabilities.

The library came from the immunoSEQ multiplex PCR assay. For the multiplex PCR, a mixture combining 60 forward primers for TCR Vbeta segments and 13 reverse primers for TCR Jbeta segments was used. The CDR3 region of rearranged TCR beta genes was amplified from genomic DNA by a multiplex PCR assay. The amplified TCR beta libraries were sequenced on the Illumina HiSeq System as 87-base-pair reads. The original pipeline was this. In a later analysis, tens of millions of unique TCR beta chains were counted across the 650 to 700 repertoires, and roughly 11 million of these chains were shared by at least two donors. Raw reads were error-corrected and collapsed into unique sequences with a nearest-neighbor algorithm that merged closely related sequences to remove PCR and sequencing errors. To assign V, D and J gene segments, CDR3 sequences were aligned to IMGT reference sequences. Each retained sequence needed at least a six-nucleotide match to both a V gene segment and a J gene segment. A rearrangement counted as productive if the CDR3 had no stop codons and remained in frame with V and J, and every other rearrangement counted as non-productive. Following IMGT convention, CDR3 was defined as the stretch from the second conserved V-encoded cysteine to the conserved J-encoded phenylalanine. The earlier analysis of some 600 of the donors excluded sequences that lacked an unambiguous match to a single V gene segment. An earlier analysis of several hundred of the donors called V segments functional above 56.7% productive rearrangements and segregating when the between-donor standard deviation exceeded 5%. A statistical classification framework was built for diagnosing cytomegalovirus status from the catalog of TCR beta chain sequences. In a later analysis, TCR nucleotide sequences were compared against IMGT/GENE-DB human TR gene sequences so that V and J genes could be assigned. Using the TCRdist pipeline, a later analysis assigned CDR3 sequences along with most-parsimonious VDJ recombination scenarios. In a later analysis, each TCR beta chain was defined by its CDR3 amino acid sequence together with its V-gene family, and reads without a unique V-gene family were excluded. A later analysis removed 550 to 650 highly shared, low-generation-probability nucleotide sequences to deal with suspected cross-contamination and a sequencing artifact. A later analysis calculated a clonal expansion index for each public chain from normalized within-repertoire ranks of inferred template counts. A later analysis computed generation probabilities with a VDJ recombination model fitted to out-of-frame rearrangements, and checked the results against IGoR. In a later analysis, TCR-TCR, TCR-HLA and TCR-CMV co-occurrence was scored with hypergeometric tests, and a repertoire-size bias correction was applied to TCR pairs. A later analysis estimated false discovery rates by permuting HLA or CMV assignments 20 times. In a later analysis, co-occurring TCRs were grouped with DBSCAN, and TCRdist sequence similarity was added when clustering was performed within HLA-allele-positive subsets. Repertoires with fewer than 30,000 or more than 120,000 public chains were left out of co-occurrence clustering, as were roughly five repertoires with anomalous nucleotide sharing. In TCRdb, the immuneACCESS table is reduced to in-frame sequences with V and J assigned. These tables do not hold every clone; where another copy was compared, an unresolved V gene accounts for under half, and the others remain unexplained. The V and J calls and clone size are taken from that table; D and trimming were inferred from the DNA. Counted in this sample were around 200,000 clones; 65% to 75% of them appeared once. The ten most abundant clones make up approximately 4.8% of the sample.

The sample consisted of PBMCs. This chain joins TRBV5-6 to TRBJ2-5, with 9 bases aligning to TRBD2. The TCR comes from a man younger than 40 in good health and CMV-seropositive. The CDR3 protein is CASSLVAGDETQYF. In nucleotide form, the sequence is TGTGCCAGCAGCTTGGTAGCGGGGGACGAGACCCAGTACTTC.